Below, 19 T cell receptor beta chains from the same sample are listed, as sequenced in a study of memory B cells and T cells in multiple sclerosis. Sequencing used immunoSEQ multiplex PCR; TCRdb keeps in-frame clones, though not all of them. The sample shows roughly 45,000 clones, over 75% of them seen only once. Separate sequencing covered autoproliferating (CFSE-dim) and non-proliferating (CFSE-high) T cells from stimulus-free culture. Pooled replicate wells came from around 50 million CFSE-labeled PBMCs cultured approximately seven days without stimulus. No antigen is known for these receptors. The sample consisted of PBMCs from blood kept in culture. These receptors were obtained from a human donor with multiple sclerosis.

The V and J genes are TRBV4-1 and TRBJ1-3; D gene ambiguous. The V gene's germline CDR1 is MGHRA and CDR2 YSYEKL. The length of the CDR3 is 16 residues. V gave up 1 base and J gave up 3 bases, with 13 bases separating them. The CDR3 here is CASSQAFTGGGNTIYF. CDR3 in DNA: TGCGCCAGCAGCCAAGCTTTCACGGGAGGTGGAAACACCATATATTTT.

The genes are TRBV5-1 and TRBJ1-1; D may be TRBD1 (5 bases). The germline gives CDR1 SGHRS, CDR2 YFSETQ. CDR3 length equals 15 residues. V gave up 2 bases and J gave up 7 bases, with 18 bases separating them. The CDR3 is CASSLSPGLFVEAFF. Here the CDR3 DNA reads TGCGCCAGCAGCTTATCCCCAGGGCTATTCGTTGAAGCTTTCTTT.

The CDR3 reads CASSFYTGASPNTEAFF. In DNA, the CDR3 is TGCGCCAGCAGCTTTTATACAGGGGCCAGCCCGAACACTGAAGCTTTCTTT. The rearrangement joins TRBV4-1 to TRBJ1-1; 7 nucleotides line up with TRBD1. V dropped 5 bases and J dropped 1; count of bases not matched to a gene: 13. Germline lookup yields CDR1 MGHRA and CDR2 YSYEKL. This CDR3 has 17 residues.

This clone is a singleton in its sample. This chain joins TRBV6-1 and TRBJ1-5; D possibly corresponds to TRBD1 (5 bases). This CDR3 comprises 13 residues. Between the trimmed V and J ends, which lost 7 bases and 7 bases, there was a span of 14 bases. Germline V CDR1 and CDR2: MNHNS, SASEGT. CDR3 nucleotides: TGTGCCAGCAATCCGCGGGACGCGCAGCCCCAGCATTTT. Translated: CASNPRDAQPQHF.

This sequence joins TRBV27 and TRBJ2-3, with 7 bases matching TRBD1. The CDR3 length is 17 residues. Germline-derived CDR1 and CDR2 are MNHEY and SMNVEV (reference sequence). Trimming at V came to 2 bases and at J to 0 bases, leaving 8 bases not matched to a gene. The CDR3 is CASSLRQGRISTDTQYF. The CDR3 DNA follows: TGTGCCAGCAGTTTAAGACAGGGCCGAATTAGCACAGATACGCAGTATTTT.

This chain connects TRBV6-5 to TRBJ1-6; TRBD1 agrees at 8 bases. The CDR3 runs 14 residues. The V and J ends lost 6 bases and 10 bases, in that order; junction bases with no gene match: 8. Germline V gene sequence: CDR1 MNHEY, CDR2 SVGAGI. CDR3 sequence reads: CASSLQGVGSPLHF. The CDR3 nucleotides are TGTGCCAGCAGCCTACAGGGGGTCGGGTCACCCCTCCACTTT.

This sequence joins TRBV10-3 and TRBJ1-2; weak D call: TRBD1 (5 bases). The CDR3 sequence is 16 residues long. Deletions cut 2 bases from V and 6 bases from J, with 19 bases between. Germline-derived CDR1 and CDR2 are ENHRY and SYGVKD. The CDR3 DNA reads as TGTGCCATCAGTGAGAGGGGTTGGGATGCCCGGGATGGCTACACCTTC. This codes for CAISERGWDARDGYTF.

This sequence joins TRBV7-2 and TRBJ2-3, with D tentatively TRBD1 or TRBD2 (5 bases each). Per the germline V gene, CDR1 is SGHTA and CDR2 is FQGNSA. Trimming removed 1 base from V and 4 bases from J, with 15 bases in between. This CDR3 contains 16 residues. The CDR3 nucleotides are TGTGCCAGCAGCTTAGTAATAAGCCGGGGCGCAGATACGCAGTATTTT. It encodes CASSLVISRGADTQYF.

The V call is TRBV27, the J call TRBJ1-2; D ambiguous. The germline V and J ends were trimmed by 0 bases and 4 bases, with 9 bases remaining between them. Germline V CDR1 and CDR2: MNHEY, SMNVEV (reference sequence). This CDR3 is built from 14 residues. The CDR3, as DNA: TGTGCCAGCAGTTTATCTGGGGAATTCTATGGCTACACCTTC. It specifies CASSLSGEFYGYTF.

The CDR3 here is CASSGGTSGGITYNEQFF. The CDR3 region has the DNA TGCGCCAGCAGCGGCGGGACTAGCGGGGGGATAACCTACAATGAGCAGTTCTTC. V usage is TRBV5-1 and J usage is TRBJ2-1; TRBD2 aligns across 15 bases. The germline V gene encodes CDR1 SGHRS and CDR2 YFSETQ. This CDR3 comprises 18 residues. After removal of 4 bases from V and 2 bases from J, the junction contained 7 bases not matched to a gene.

The CDR3 DNA sequence: TGTGCCAGCAGCCAAGAGACAGGGATCATGAACACTGAAGCTTTCTTT. It specifies CASSQETGIMNTEAFF. The chain is built from TRBV4-2 and TRBJ1-1, with 7 bases that match TRBD1. Germline trimming cut 0 bases from V and 0 bases from J; bases unmatched to any gene: 4. The CDR3 runs 16 residues. The germline CDR1 and CDR2 sequences are LGHNA and YNFKEQ.

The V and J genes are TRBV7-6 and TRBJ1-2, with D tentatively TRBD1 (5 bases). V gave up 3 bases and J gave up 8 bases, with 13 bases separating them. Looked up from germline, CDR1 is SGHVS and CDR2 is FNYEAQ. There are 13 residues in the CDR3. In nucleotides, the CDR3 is TGTGCCAGCAGCTTTTCCGCAGGGCTGGGCTACACCTTC. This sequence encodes CASSFSAGLGYTF.

The CDR3 DNA reads TGTGCCAGCAGTGAATTGAGGGGCAGGGGGCGCCCAGATACGCAGTATTTT. Protein product: CASSELRGRGRPDTQYF. V and J are TRBV25-1 and TRBJ2-3; 8 bases align to TRBD1. V lost 1 base to trimming and J lost 4 bases; unmatched junction nucleotides: 10. This CDR3 has 17 residues. Germline V gives CDR1 MGHDK, CDR2 SYGVNS.

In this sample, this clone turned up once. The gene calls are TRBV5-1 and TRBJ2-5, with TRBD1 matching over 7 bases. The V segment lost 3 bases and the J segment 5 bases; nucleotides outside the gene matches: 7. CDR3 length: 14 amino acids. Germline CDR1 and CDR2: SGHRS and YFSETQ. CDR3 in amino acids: CASSWAPGQETQYF. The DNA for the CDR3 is TGCGCCAGCAGCTGGGCCCCGGGACAGGAGACCCAGTACTTC.

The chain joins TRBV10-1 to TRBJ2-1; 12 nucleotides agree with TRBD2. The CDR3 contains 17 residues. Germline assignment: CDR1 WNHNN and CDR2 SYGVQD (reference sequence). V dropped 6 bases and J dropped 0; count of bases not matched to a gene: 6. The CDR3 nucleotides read TGCGCCAGCAGCGGACTAGCGGGGCCGAGCTCCTACAATGAGCAGTTCTTC. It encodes CASSGLAGPSSYNEQFF.

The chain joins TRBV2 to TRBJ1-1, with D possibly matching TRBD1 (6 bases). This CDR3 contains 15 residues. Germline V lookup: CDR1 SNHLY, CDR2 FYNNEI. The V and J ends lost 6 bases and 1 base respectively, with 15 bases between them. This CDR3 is CASRADLTGNTEAFF. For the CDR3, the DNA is TGTGCCAGCAGGGCAGACCTGACAGGGAACACTGAAGCTTTCTTT.

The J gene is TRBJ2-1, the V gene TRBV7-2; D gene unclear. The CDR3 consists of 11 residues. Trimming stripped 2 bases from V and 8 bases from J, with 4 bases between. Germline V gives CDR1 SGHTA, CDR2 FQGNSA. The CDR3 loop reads CASSLIDEQFF. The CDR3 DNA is TGTGCCAGCAGCTTAATTGATGAGCAGTTCTTC. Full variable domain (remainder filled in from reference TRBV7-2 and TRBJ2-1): GAGVSQSPSNKVTEKGKDVELRCDPISGHTALYWYRQSLGQGLEFLIYFQGNSAPDKSGLPSDRFSAERTGGSVSTLTIQRTQQEDSAVYLCASSLIDEQFFGPGTRLTVL.

The CDR3 bases are TGTGCCAGCAGTTCTGTCTTGGCAGCTTACGAGCAGTACTTC. Its protein product is CASSSVLAAYEQYF. V gene TRBV28 combines with J gene TRBJ2-7; D is undetermined. Trimming cost V 4 bases and J 4 bases, with 14 bases left between them. Germline CDR1 is MDHEN and CDR2 is SYDVKM. The CDR3 runs to 14 residues. Looking up the rest from reference TRBV28 and TRBJ2-7 gives the full variable domain: DVKVTQSSRYLVKRTGEKVFLECVQDMDHENMFWYRQDPGLGLRLIYFSYDVKMKEKGDIPEGYSVSREKKERFSLILESASTNQTSMYLCASSSVLAAYEQYFGPGTRLTVT.

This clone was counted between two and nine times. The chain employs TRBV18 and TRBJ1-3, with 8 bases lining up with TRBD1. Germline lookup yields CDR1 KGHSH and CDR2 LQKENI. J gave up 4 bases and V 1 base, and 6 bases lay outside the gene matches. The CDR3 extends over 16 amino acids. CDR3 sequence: CASSPQDRVAGNTIYF. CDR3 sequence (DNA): TGTGCCAGCTCACCACAGGACAGGGTGGCCGGAAACACCATATATTTT.